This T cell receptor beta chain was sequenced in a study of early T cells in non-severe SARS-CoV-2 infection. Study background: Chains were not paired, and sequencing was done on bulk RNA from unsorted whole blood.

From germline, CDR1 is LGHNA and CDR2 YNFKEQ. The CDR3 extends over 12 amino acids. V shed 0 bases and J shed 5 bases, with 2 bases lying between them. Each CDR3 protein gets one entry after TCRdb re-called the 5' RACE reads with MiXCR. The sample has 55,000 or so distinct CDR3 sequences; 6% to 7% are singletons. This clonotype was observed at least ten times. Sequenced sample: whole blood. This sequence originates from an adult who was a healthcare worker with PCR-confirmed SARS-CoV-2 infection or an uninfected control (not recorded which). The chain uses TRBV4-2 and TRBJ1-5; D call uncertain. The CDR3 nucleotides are TGTGCCAGCAGCCAAGATGATCAGCCCCAGCATTTT. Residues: CASSQDDQPQHF.